This T cell receptor beta chain was identified during a study of blood T cells in healthy people across ages. Study-level information: Per every two T cells, about one barcoded beta molecule was captured by template switching. General study points: The recorded TCR beta diversity per million T cells decreased in a roughly linear manner with age.

Alongside a J-beta primer mix, a sample-barcoded 5' primer served in a second PCR lasting roughly 7 to 11 cycles. The template-switch adaptor, which had 12 random nucleotides, put a tag on each cDNA molecule. There were at least 3 million CDR3-containing paired-end reads obtained from each sample. TCRdb re-called the 5' RACE reads through MiXCR, storing one row per CDR3 protein. This sample has some 1.4 million distinct CDR3 sequences, with around 39% found just once. Notes on this clonotype: Its antigen is unknown.

CDR1 is DFQATT, CDR2 SNEGSKA, per germline (reference sequence). This CDR3 is 14 amino acids long. V lost 6 bases and J lost 0, with 12 bases in between. Sequencing was done on a sample of blood. The sequence was collected from a woman aged 18-29 years in good health. V and J are TRBV20-1 and TRBJ2-4; a weak D match, TRBD1 (6 bases). The CDR3 sequence is CSALKGVAKNIQYF. DNA of the CDR3: TGCAGTGCCTTGAAGGGGGTAGCCAAAAACATTCAGTACTTC.